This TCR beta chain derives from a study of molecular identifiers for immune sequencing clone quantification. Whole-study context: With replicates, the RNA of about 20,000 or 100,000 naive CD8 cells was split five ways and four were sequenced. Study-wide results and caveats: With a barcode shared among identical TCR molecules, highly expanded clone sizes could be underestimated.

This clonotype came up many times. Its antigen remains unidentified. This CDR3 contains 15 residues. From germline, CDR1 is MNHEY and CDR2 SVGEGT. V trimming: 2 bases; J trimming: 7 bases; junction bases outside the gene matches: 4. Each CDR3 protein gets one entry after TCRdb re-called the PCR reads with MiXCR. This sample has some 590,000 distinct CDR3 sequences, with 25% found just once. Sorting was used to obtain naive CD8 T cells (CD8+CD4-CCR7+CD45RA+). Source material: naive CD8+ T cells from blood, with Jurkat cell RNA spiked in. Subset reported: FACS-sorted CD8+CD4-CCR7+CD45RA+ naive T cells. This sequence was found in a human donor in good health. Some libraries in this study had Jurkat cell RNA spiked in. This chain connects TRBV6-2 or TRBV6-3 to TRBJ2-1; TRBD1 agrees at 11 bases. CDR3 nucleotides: TGTGCCAGCAGTTACAGTGGGACAGGGGGGAATGAGCAGTTCTTC. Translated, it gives CASSYSGTGGNEQFF.